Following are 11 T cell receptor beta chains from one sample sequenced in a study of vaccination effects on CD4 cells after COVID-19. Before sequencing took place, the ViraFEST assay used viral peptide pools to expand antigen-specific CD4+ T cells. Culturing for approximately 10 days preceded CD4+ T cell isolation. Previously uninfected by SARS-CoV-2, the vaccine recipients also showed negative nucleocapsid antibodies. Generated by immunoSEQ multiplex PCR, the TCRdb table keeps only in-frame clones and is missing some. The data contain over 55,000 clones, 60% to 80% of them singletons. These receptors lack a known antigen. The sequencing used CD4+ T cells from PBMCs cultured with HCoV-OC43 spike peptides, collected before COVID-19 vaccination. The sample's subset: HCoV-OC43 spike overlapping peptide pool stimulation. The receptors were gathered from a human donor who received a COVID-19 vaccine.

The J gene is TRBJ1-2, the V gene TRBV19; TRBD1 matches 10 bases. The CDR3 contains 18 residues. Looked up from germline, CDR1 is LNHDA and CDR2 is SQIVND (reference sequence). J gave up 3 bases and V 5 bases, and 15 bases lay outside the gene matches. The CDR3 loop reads CASSGRKRTGGKDYGYTF. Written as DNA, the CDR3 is TGTGCCAGTAGTGGGAGGAAACGGACAGGGGGTAAGGACTATGGCTACACCTTC.

The DNA of the CDR3 is TGTGCCACCGATGTGCAGGGCCTGAACACTGAAGCTTTCTTT. Residues: CATDVQGLNTEAFF. The V gene is TRBV6-5, the J gene TRBJ1-1, with D possibly matching TRBD1 (5 bases). Germline-derived CDR1 and CDR2 are MNHEY and SVGAGI. The CDR3 runs to 14 residues. Between the trimmed V and J ends, which lost 10 bases and 0 bases, there was a span of 15 bases.

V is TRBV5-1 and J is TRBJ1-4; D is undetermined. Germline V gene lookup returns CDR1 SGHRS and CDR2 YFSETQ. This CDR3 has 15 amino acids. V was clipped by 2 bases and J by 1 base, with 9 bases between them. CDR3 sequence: CASSFVAGTNEKLFF. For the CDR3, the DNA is TGCGCCAGCAGCTTCGTGGCAGGAACTAATGAAAAACTGTTTTTT.

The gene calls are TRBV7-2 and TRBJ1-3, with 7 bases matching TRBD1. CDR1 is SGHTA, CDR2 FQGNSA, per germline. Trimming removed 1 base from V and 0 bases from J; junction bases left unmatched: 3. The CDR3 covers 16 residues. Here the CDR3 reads CASSLVSGGSGNTIYF. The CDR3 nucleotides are TGTGCCAGCAGCTTAGTATCAGGGGGCTCTGGAAACACCATATATTTT.

This CDR3 is CATSDLGLAGGSTGELFF. The CDR3 DNA is TGTGCCACCAGTGACCTGGGACTAGCGGGGGGGAGCACCGGGGAGCTGTTTTTT. V is TRBV24-1 and J is TRBJ2-2; TRBD2 agrees at 16 bases. After removal of 4 bases from V and 4 bases from J, the junction contained 5 bases not matched to a gene. Germline CDR1 reads KGHDR; CDR2 reads SFDVKD. This CDR3 region has 18 residues.

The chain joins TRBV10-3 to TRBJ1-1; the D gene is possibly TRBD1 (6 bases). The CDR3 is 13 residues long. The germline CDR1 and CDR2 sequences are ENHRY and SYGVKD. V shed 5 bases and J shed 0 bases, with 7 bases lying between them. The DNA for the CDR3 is TGTGCCATCAGTAGGGACATGAACACTGAAGCTTTCTTT. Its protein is CAISRDMNTEAFF.

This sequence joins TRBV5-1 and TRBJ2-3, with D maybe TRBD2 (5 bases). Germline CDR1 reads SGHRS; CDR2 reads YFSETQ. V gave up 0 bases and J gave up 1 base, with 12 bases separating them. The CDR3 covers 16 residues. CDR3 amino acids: CASSLGVGVGTDTQYF. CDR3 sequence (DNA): TGCGCCAGCAGCTTGGGAGTCGGGGTGGGCACAGATACGCAGTATTTT.

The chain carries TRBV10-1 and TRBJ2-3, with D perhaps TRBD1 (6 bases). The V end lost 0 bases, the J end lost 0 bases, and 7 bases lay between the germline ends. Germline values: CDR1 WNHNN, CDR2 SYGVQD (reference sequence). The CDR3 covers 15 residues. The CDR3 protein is CASSESGQSTDTQYF. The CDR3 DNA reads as TGCGCCAGCAGTGAGTCCGGACAGAGCACAGATACGCAGTATTTT.

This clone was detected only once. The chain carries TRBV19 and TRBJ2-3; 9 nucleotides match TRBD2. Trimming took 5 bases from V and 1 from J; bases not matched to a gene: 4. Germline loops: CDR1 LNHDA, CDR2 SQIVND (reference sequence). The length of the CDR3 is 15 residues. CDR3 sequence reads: CASSSQRGGTDTQYF. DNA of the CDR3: TGTGCCAGTAGTTCCCAGCGGGGGGGCACAGATACGCAGTATTTT.

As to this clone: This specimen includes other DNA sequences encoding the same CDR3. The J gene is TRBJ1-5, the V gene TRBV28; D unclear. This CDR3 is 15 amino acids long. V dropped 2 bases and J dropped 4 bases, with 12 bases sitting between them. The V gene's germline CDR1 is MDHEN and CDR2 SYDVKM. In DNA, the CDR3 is TGTGCCAGCAGTTTAACGGGCACATCGAATCAGCCCCAGCATTTT. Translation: CASSLTGTSNQPQHF.

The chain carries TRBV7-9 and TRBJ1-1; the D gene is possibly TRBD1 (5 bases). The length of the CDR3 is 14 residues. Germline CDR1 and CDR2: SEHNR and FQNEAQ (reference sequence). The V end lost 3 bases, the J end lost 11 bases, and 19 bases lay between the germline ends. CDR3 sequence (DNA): TGTGCCAGCAGCTTCCGGGACCTCAATTGGAGGGCTTTCTTT. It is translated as CASSFRDLNWRAFF. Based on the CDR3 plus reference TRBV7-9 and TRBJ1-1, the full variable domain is DTGVSQNPRHKITKRGQNVTFRCDPISEHNRLYWYRQTLGQGPEFLTYFQNEAQLEKSRLLSDRFSAERPKGSFSTLEIQRTEQGDSAMYLCASSFRDLNWRAFFGQGTRLTVV.